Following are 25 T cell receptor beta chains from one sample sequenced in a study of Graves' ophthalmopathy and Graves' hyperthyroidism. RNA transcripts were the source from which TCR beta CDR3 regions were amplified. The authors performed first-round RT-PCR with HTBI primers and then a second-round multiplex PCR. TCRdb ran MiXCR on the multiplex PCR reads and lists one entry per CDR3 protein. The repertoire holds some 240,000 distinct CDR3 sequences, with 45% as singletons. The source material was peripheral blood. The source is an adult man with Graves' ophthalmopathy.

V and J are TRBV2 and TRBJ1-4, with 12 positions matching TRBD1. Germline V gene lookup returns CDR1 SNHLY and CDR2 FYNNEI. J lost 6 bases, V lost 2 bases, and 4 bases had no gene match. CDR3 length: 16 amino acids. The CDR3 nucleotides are TGTGCCAGCAGTGAACCCGGGACAGGGGGCCATGAAAAACTGTTTTTT. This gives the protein CASSEPGTGGHEKLFF.

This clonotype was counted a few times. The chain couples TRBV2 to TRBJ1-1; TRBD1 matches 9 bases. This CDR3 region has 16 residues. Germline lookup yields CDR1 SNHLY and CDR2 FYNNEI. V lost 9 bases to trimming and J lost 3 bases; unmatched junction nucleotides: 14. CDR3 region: CASSPGQGGWDTEAFF. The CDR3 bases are TGTGCCAGTTCGCCGGGACAGGGAGGATGGGACACTGAAGCTTTCTTT. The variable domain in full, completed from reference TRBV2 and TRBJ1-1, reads EPEVTQTPSHQVTQMGQEVILRCVPISNHLYFYWYRQILGQKVEFLVSFYNNEISEKSEIFDDQFSVERPDGSNFTLKIRSTKLEDSAMYFCASSPGQGGWDTEAFFGQGTRLTVV.

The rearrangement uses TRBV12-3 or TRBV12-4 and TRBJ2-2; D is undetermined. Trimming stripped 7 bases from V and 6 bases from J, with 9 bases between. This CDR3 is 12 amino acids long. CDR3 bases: TGTGCCAGCACCCTCTTCCCCGGGGAGCTGTTTTTT. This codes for CASTLFPGELFF.

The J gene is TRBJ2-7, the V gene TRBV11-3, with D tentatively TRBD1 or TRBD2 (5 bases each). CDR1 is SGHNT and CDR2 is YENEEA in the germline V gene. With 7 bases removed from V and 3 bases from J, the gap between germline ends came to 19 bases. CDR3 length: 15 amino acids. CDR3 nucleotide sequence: TGTGCCAGCACCCCAGAGGCAGGGACCGTCTACGAGCAGTACTTC. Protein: CASTPEAGTVYEQYF.

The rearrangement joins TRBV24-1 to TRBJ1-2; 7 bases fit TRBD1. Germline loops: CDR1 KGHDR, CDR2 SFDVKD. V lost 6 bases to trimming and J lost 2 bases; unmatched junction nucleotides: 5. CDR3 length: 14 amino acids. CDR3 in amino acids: CATSSGGWNYGYTF. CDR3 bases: TGTGCCACCAGTTCAGGGGGATGGAACTATGGCTACACCTTC.

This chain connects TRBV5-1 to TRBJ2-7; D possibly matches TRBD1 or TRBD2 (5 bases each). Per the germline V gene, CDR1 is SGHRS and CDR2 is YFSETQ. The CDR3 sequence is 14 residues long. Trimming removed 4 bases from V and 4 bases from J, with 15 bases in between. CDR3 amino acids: CASSAQGAGYEQYF. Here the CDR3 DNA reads TGCGCCAGCAGCGCCCAGGGAGCCGGATACGAGCAGTACTTC.

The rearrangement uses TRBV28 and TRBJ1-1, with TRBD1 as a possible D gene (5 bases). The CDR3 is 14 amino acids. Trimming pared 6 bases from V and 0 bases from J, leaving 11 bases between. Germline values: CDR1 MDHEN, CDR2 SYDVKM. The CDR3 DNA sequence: TGTGCCAGCAGGGCGAGACAGATGAACACTGAAGCTTTCTTT. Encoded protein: CASRARQMNTEAFF.

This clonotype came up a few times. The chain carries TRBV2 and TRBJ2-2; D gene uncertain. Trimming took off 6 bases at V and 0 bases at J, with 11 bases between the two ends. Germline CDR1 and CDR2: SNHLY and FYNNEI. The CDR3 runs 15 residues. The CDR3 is CASSRKATNTGELFF. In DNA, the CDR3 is TGTGCCAGCAGCCGAAAGGCTACGAACACCGGGGAGCTGTTTTTT.

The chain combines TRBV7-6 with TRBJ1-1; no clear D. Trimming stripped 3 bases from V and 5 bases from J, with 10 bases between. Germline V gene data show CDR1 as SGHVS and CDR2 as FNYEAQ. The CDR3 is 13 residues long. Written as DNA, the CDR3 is TGTGCCAGCAGCTTTGGAGACGGGACTGAAGCTTTCTTT. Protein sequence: CASSFGDGTEAFF. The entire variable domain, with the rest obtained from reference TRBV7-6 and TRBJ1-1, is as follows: GAGVSQSPRYKVTKRGQDVALRCDPISGHVSLYWYRQALGQGPEFLTYFNYEAQQDKSGLPNDRFSAERPEGSISTLTIQRTEQRDSAMYRCASSFGDGTEAFFGQGTRLTVV.

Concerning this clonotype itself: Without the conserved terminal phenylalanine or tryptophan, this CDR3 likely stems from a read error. The CDR3, as DNA: TGTGCCGCATTGTATGGCTACACCCTC. It yields the protein CAALYGYTL. This chain uses TRBV10-3 with TRBJ1-2; no clear D. Germline V lookup: CDR1 ENHRY, CDR2 SYGVKD. The CDR3 length is 9 residues. V lost 11 bases and J 5 bases, leaving 6 bases between the germline ends.

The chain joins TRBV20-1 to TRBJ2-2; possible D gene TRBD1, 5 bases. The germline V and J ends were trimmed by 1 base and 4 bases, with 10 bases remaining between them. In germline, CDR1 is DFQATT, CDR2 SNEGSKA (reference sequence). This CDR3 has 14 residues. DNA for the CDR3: TGCAGTGCTAGAGGGGGCTACCCCACCGGGGAGCTGTTTTTT. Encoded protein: CSARGGYPTGELFF.

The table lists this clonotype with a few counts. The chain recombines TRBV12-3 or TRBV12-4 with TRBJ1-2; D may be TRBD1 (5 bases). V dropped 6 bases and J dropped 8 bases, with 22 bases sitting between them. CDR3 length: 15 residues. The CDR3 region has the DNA TGTGCCAGCAGCCCCCCGTCAGGGCGAATGAAAGGCTACACCTTC. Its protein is CASSPPSGRMKGYTF.

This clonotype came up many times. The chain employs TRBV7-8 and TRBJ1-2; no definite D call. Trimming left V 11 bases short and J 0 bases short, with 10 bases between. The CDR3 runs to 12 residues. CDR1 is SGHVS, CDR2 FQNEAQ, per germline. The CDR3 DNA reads TGTGCCGACACCCCCTCTAACTATGGCTACACCTTC. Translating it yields CADTPSNYGYTF.

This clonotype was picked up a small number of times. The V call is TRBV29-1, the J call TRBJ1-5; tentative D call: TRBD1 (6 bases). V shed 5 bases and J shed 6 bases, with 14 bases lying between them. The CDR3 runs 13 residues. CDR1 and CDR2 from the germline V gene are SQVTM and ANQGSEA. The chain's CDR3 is CSVSGGRGQPQHF. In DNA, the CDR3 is TGCAGCGTTTCCGGGGGCAGAGGTCAGCCCCAGCATTTT. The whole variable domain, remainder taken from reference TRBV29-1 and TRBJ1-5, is SAVISQKPSRDICQRGTSLTIQCQVDSQVTMMFWYRQQPGQSLTLIATANQGSEATYESGFVIDKFPISRPNLTFSTLTVSNMSPEDSSIYLCSVSGGRGQPQHFGDGTRLSIL.

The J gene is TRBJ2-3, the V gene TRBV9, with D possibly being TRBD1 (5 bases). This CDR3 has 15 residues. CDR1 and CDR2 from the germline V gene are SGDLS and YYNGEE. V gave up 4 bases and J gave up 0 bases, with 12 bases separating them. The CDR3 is CASSSGRQSTDTQYF. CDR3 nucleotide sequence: TGTGCCAGCAGCTCAGGGCGTCAGAGCACAGATACGCAGTATTTT. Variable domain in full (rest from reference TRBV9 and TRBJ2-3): DSGVTQTPKHLITATGQRVTLRCSPRSGDLSVYWYQQSLDQGLQFLIQYYNGEERAKGNILERFSAQQFPDLHSELNLSSLELGDSALYFCASSSGRQSTDTQYFGPGTRLTVL.

The CDR3 loop reads CATSDAAEETQYF. CDR3 in DNA: TGTGCCACCAGTGATGCGGCGGAAGAGACCCAGTACTTC. The chain joins TRBV24-1 to TRBJ2-5; no reliable D call. The CDR3 runs to 13 residues. The V and J ends lost 3 bases and 3 bases respectively, with 7 bases between them. Germline lookup yields CDR1 KGHDR and CDR2 SFDVKD.

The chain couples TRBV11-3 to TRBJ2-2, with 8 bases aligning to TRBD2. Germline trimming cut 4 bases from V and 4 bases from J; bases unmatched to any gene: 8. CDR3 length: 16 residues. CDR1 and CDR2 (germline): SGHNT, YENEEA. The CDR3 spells CASSSQREMVTGELFF. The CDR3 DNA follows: TGTGCCAGCAGCTCCCAGCGGGAGATGGTCACCGGGGAGCTGTTTTTT.

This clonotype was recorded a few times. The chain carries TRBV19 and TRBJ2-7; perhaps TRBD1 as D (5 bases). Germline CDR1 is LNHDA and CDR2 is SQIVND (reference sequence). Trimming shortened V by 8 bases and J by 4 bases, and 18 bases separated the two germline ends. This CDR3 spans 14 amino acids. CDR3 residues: CASGIGQSPYEQYF. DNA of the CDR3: TGTGCCAGTGGCATAGGACAATCCCCTTACGAGCAGTACTTC.

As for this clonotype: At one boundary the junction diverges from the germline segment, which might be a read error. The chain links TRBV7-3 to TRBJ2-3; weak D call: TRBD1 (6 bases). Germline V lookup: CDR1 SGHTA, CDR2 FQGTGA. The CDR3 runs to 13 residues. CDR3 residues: CASRSQGTDTQYF. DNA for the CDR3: TGCGCCAGCAGGTCGCAGGGGACAGATACGCAGTATTTT. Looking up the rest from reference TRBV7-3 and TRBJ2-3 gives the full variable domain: GAGVSQTPSNKVTEKGKYVELRCDPISGHTALYWYRQSLGQGPEFLIYFQGTGAADDSGLPNDRFFAVRPEGSVSTLKIQRTERGDSAVYLCASRSQGTDTQYFGPGTRLTVL.

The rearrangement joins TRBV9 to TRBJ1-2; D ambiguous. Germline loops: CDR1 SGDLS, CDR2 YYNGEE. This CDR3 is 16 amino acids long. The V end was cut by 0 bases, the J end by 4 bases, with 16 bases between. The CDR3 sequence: CASSVEPEGPFYGYTF. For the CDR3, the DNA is TGTGCCAGCAGCGTAGAGCCCGAAGGCCCCTTCTATGGCTACACCTTC.

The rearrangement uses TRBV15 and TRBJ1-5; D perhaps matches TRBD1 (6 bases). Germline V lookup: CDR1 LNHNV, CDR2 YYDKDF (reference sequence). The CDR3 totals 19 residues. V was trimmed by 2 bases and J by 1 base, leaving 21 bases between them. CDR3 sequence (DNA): TGTGCCACCAGCAGACGACTCCAGACAGGTTTTGGGAGCAATCAGCCCCAGCATTTT. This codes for CATSRRLQTGFGSNQPQHF.

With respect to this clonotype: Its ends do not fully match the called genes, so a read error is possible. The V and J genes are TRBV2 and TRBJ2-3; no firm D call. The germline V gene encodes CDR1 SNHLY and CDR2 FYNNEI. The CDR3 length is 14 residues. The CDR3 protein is CASSGLQERNTQYF. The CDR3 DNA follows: TGTGCCAGCAGTGGGCTTCAGGAACGAAATACACAGTATTTT.

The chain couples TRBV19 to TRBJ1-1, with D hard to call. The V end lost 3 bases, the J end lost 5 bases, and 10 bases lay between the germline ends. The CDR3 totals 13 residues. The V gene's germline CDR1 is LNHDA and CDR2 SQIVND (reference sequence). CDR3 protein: CASSIRARTEAFF. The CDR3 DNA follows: TGTGCCAGTAGTATTCGGGCCCGAACTGAAGCTTTCTTT.

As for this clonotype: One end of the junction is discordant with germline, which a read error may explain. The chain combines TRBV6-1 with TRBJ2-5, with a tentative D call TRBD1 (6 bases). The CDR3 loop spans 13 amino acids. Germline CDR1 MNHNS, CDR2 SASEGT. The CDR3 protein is CANSYRAEETQYF. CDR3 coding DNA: TGTGCCAACAGTTACAGGGCAGAGGAGACCCAGTACTTC.

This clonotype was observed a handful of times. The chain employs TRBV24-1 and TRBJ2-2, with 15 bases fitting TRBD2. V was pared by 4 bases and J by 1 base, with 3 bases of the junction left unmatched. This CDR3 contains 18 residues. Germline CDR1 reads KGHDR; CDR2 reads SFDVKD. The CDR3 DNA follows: TGTGCCACCAGTGACCAGGGACTAGCGGGAGGGAACACCGGGGAGCTGTTTTTT. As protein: CATSDQGLAGGNTGELFF.